This entry lists 28 T cell receptor beta chains sequenced from one sample in a study of tumor and adjacent non-tumor tissue in lung cancer. TCRbeta libraries were built with three rounds of nested PCR, modified from ARM-PCR. TCRdb re-called the multiplex PCR reads through MiXCR, storing one row per CDR3 protein. The sample holds tens of thousands of distinct CDR3 sequences, 65% to 75% seen once. RNA was extracted from bulk tissue without any cell sorting. Sequenced input: lung tumor tissue. The receptors stem from a man in his 60s with non-small cell lung cancer.

The rearrangement uses TRBV12-3 or TRBV12-4 and TRBJ1-6; TRBD1 matches 8 bases. This CDR3 comprises 14 residues. With V trimmed by 6 bases and J by 6 bases, 4 bases remained unmatched. CDR3 sequence (DNA): TGTGCCAGCAGACAGACAGGGGTTAATTCACCCCTCCACTTT. This gives the protein CASRQTGVNSPLHF.

This clonotype was seen many times. The V call is TRBV28, the J call TRBJ1-5; no clear D. The ends were cut back, 2 bases at V and 4 bases at J, with 15 bases in the middle. The length of the CDR3 is 16 residues. Per the germline V gene, CDR1 is MDHEN and CDR2 is SYDVKM. CDR3 DNA: TGTGCCAGCAGTTTAGTAATGGGCAGAGATAATCAGCCCCAGCATTTT. This encodes CASSLVMGRDNQPQHF.

This clonotype has a count of ten or more. The chain combines TRBV12-3 or TRBV12-4 with TRBJ2-7; D is undetermined. The germline V and J ends were trimmed by 2 bases and 4 bases, with 3 bases remaining between them. The CDR3 is 11 residues long. The CDR3: CASSLKYEQYF. CDR3 coding DNA: TGTGCCAGCAGTTTAAAGTACGAGCAGTACTTC.

The chain combines TRBV7-9 with TRBJ2-1, with D possibly matching TRBD1 (6 bases). The CDR3 is made up of 15 amino acids. In germline, CDR1 is SEHNR, CDR2 FQNEAQ (reference sequence). The V gene lost 5 bases and the J gene lost 7 bases, with 18 bases spanning the gap. This CDR3 is CASSINRDTKNEQFF. The DNA of the CDR3 is TGTGCCAGCAGCATAAACCGGGACACAAAAAATGAGCAGTTCTTC.

This clonotype appeared a few times. This clone may be a read error of a much larger clone one base away. J is TRBJ2-7 and V is TRBV28, with D perhaps matching TRBD2 (6 bases). In germline, CDR1 is MDHEN, CDR2 SYDVKM. The CDR3 spans 15 residues. The germline V and J ends were trimmed by 1 base and 5 bases, with 15 bases remaining between them. DNA of the CDR3: TGTGCCAGCAGTTTATACGCCAGCGGGCGCCACGAGCAGTACTTC. Protein: CASSLYASGRHEQYF.

To note about this clonotype: The junction shows a germline mismatch at one end, possibly a read error. The V gene is TRBV7-9, the J gene TRBJ2-2; possible D gene TRBD2, 5 bases. This CDR3 has 14 amino acids. CDR1 is SEHNR, CDR2 FQNEAQ, per germline (reference sequence). DNA of the CDR3: TGTGCCTGCAGCCCTGGTTGGAGCACCGGGGAGCTGCTTTTT. This sequence encodes CACSPGWSTGELLF.

Comments on this clonotype: One end of the junction fails to match germline, which may point to a read error. This chain joins TRBV4-2 and TRBJ2-7, with D maybe TRBD2 (6 bases). CDR3 length: 16 amino acids. Germline loops: CDR1 LGHNA, CDR2 YNFKEQ. The CDR3 sequence is CASSQATWGVSYEQYF. The CDR3 nucleotides are TGTGCCAGTAGCCAAGCGACTTGGGGGGTGTCCTACGAGCAGTACTTC.

In its sample, this clonotype was seen once. The chain combines TRBV5-5 with TRBJ2-2; D is tentatively TRBD1 or TRBD2 (6 bases each). The V end lost 6 bases, the J end lost 5 bases, and 29 bases lay between the germline ends. The CDR3 is made up of 19 amino acids. Germline CDR1 SGHKS, CDR2 YYEKEE (reference sequence). The CDR3, as DNA: TGTGCCAGCAACTACGGACAGTTCATTTCGGGAGTACATACCGGGGAGCTGTTTTTT. Encoded protein: CASNYGQFISGVHTGELFF.

On this clonotype itself: At one end the junction does not follow the germline gene, possibly because of a read error. This chain joins TRBV5-4 and TRBJ2-3, with D maybe TRBD1 (5 bases). CDR1 is SGHNT and CDR2 is YYREEE in the germline V gene (reference sequence). CDR3 length: 14 amino acids. Here the CDR3 reads CASSPTSDKDTQYF. In DNA, the CDR3 is TGCGCCAGCAGCCCTACCTCGGACAAAGATACGCAGTATTTT.

As regards this clonotype: One end of the junction is discordant with germline, which a read error may explain. The chain's CDR3 is CVSSPRTSVGAIDTGELFF. In DNA form, the CDR3 reads TGTGTCAGCAGCCCTCGGACTAGCGTGGGGGCCATTGACACCGGGGAGCTGTTTTTT. This chain uses TRBV4-2 with TRBJ2-2; TRBD2 aligns across 9 bases. This CDR3 has 19 residues. The germline CDR1 and CDR2 sequences are LGHNA and YNFKEQ.

As to this clonotype: The CDR3 end shows no conserved phenylalanine or tryptophan, and so a read error is likely. The chain carries TRBV5-5 and TRBJ2-1, with 9 positions matching TRBD2. Germline CDR1 is SGHKS and CDR2 is YYEKEE (reference sequence). The trim removed 4 bases at V and 6 bases at J, leaving 11 bases unmatched. The CDR3 is made up of 16 amino acids. The CDR3 spells CASSGGLAGVGNEQFL. In nucleotides, the CDR3 is TGTGCCAGCAGCGGGGGACTAGCAGGAGTCGGCAATGAGCAGTTCCTC.

A note on this clonotype: The junction shows a germline mismatch at one end, possibly a read error. The chain couples TRBV11-2 to TRBJ2-2; possible D gene TRBD1, 6 bases. Per germline, CDR1 SGHAT and CDR2 FQNNGV. The CDR3 spans 14 residues. In DNA, the CDR3 is TGTGCCAGTAGTTCAGGACAGAAAACCGGGGAGCTGTTCTTT. Its protein product is CASSSGQKTGELFF.

About this clonotype itself: The germline gene is not matched at one end of the junction; a read error may be the cause. This sequence joins TRBV12-3 or TRBV12-4 and TRBJ2-2; TRBD1 matches at 8 bases. This CDR3 is 15 amino acids long. CDR3 in amino acids: CVSNTGQGGTGELFF. In nucleotides, the CDR3 is TGTGTCAGCAATACAGGACAGGGTGGCACCGGGGAGCTGTTTTTT.

The V call is TRBV6-2 or TRBV6-3, the J call TRBJ2-4, with 7 nucleotides matching TRBD1. In germline, CDR1 is MNHEY, CDR2 SVGEGT. This CDR3 contains 15 residues. The junction had 7 bases not matched to a gene; V was cut back by 4 bases and J by 4 bases. The CDR3 is CASSLEGAMKNIQYF. The DNA for the CDR3 is TGTGCCAGCAGTTTAGAGGGGGCCATGAAAAACATTCAGTACTTC.

On this clonotype: Given the absence of the conserved phenylalanine or tryptophan at the CDR3 end, a read error is likely. The limits of the CDR3 on the DNA are not certain, so only TCRdb's listed CDR3 is given. V and J are TRBV11-3 and TRBJ2-6. The length of the CDR3 is 15 amino acids, counting both ends. Germline-derived CDR1 and CDR2 are SGHNT and YENEEA. The CDR3 sequence: CASSRQGSGANVLTS.

This CDR3 is CSVVSGGRNIWELFF. Written as DNA, the CDR3 is TGCAGCGTTGTAAGCGGGGGCCGTAACATCTGGGAGCTGTTTTTT. This rearrangement joins TRBV29-1 to TRBJ2-2; 8 bases map to TRBD2. The CDR3 totals 15 residues. Germline values: CDR1 SQVTM, CDR2 ANQGSEA. V lost 4 bases and J lost 9; bases outside the gene matches: 13.

In the case of this clonotype: A junction boundary mismatches the germline segment, possibly from a read error. This chain connects TRBV5-6 to TRBJ2-1; D is perhaps TRBD1 (5 bases). This CDR3 region has 14 residues. Germline loops: CDR1 SGHDT, CDR2 YYEEEE. The CDR3 DNA sequence: TGTGTCAGCAGCATGTTGGTGGGGCAGTCAAGGCAGTTCTTC. Translating it yields CVSSMLVGQSRQFF.

Remarks on this clonotype: This may be a read error, as it is one base from a much larger clone. The chain couples TRBV29-1 to TRBJ2-7; D call uncertain. Germline CDR1 and CDR2: SQVTM and ANQGSEA. The CDR3 is made up of 11 amino acids. The CDR3 sequence: CGVGYNYEQYF. In DNA, the CDR3 is TGCGGCGTTGGGTACAACTACGAGCAGTACTTC.

V is TRBV11-1 and J is TRBJ2-5; the match to TRBD1 covers 8 bases. The V gene end was trimmed by 6 bases and the J gene end by 4 bases; junction bases not matched to a gene: 4. The germline V gene encodes CDR1 SGHAT and CDR2 FQDESV (reference sequence). This CDR3 is built from 13 residues. DNA of the CDR3: TGTGCCAGCAGTCGAGACAGGGGAGAGACCCAGTACTTC. Residues: CASSRDRGETQYF.

Turning to this clonotype: The junction does not match germline at one end; this may be a read error. The rearrangement uses TRBV4-2 and TRBJ2-6, with D uncertain. CDR1 is LGHNA, CDR2 YNFKEQ, per germline. This CDR3 region has 15 residues. The CDR3 reads CASSQGRSGANVLTF. DNA of the CDR3: TGTGCCAGCAGTCAAGGTAGATCTGGGGCCAACGTCCTGACTTTC.

With respect to this clonotype: No conserved phenylalanine or tryptophan is present at the end of the CDR3, so a read error is the likely explanation. This chain uses TRBV29-1 with TRBJ2-7, with a tentative D call TRBD2 (5 bases). The V end was cut by 4 bases, the J end by 2 bases, with 9 bases between. This CDR3 has 12 residues. CDR1 and CDR2 from the germline V gene are SQVTM and ANQGSEA. In DNA, the CDR3 is TGCAGCGTTGCTAGGGAGCCCTACGAGCAGTACTAC. This codes for CSVAREPYEQYY.

On this clonotype: At one end the junction does not follow the germline gene, possibly because of a read error. This chain connects TRBV7-9 to TRBJ1-1; TRBD1 is a possible D gene (5 bases). The length of the CDR3 is 14 residues. CDR1 and CDR2 (germline): SEHNR, FQNEAQ (reference sequence). The CDR3 sequence: CASSLGRRGTEAFF. The CDR3 nucleotides read TGTGCTAGCAGCTTAGGGAGGCGGGGGACTGAAGCTTTCTTT.

For this clonotype: One end of the junction varies from germline; a read error may be responsible. This chain links TRBV4-2 with TRBJ2-1; D gene uncertain. The CDR3 is 14 residues long. The germline CDR1 and CDR2 sequences are LGHNA and YNFKEQ. The CDR3 here is CVSSQGDRANEQFF. As DNA, the CDR3 is TGTGTCAGCAGCCAAGGAGACCGAGCCAATGAGCAGTTCTTC.

This clonotype is judged medium-sized. The rearrangement links TRBV11-3 to TRBJ1-1; D not resolved. This CDR3 region has 13 residues. Germline V gene lookup returns CDR1 SGHNT and CDR2 YENEEA. Trimming took 0 bases from V and 7 from J, leaving 9 bases between them. This CDR3 is CASSLDHPGEAFF. The CDR3 DNA follows: TGTGCCAGCAGCTTAGATCATCCTGGTGAAGCTTTCTTT.

This clonotype was observed a few times. It may be a read error: a sequence one base away is much more abundant. The conserved closing phenylalanine or tryptophan is absent in this CDR3, likely reflecting a read error. V gene TRBV6-1 combines with J gene TRBJ1-4; D possibly corresponds to TRBD1 (5 bases). V was shortened by 4 bases and J by 8 bases, with 14 bases between the two germline ends. Germline V gene data show CDR1 as MNHNS and CDR2 as SASEGT. This CDR3 has 14 residues. The CDR3 nucleotides are TGTGCCAGCAGTGCCCAGGGTCTAAGAGAAAAACTGTTTTCT. Protein product: CASSAQGLREKLFS.

This clonotype has ten or more counts. The V and J genes are TRBV12-3 or TRBV12-4 and TRBJ2-5; 9 nucleotides line up with TRBD1. This CDR3 has 15 amino acids. V trimming: 4 bases; J trimming: 4 bases; junction bases outside the gene matches: 7. The DNA of the CDR3 is TGTGCCAGCAGTTCCCCATTGACAGGGGGAGAGACCCAGTACTTC. Its translation: CASSSPLTGGETQYF.

The rearrangement joins TRBV25-1 to TRBJ1-4, with D uncertain. V was cut by 4 bases and J by 7 bases, with 10 bases left in between. This CDR3 is 13 amino acids long. Germline V gene data show CDR1 as MGHDK and CDR2 as SYGVNS. For the CDR3, the DNA is TGTGCCAGCAGTGGACCCGGAGGTGAAAAACTGTTTTTT. Translated: CASSGPGGEKLFF.

The chain links TRBV12-3 or TRBV12-4 to TRBJ2-7, with TRBD1 matching 7 bases. CDR3 length: 13 residues. Trimming removed 5 bases from V and 7 bases from J; junction bases left unmatched: 8. The CDR3 DNA follows: TGTGCCAGCAGTCGACAGGGCATGGGGGAGCAGTACGTC. Translated, it gives CASSRQGMGEQYV.